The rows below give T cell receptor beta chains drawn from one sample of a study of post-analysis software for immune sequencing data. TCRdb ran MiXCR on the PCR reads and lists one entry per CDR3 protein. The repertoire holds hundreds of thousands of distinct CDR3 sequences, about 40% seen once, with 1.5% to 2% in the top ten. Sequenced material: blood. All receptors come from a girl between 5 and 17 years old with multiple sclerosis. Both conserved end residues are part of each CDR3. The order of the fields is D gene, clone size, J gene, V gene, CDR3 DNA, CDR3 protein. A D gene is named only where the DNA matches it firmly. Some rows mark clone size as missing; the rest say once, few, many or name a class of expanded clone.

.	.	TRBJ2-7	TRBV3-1	TGTGCCAGCAGCCAGACTAGGGGGCTCTCCTACGAGCAGTACTTC	CASSQTRGLSYEQYF
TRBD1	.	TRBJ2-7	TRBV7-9	TGTGCCAGCAGCCCAAGGACAGGGGCGACCTCCTACGAGCAGTACTTC	CASSPRTGATSYEQYF
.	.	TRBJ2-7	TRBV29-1	TGCAGCGTGCGGGGACGCAGAACCTACGAGCAGTACTTC	CSVRGRRTYEQYF
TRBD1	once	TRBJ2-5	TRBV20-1	TGCAGTGCTAGGACAGGGGGCTACAATGAGCAGTACTTC	CSARTGGYNEQYF
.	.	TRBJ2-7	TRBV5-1	TGCGCCAGCCACCTCGCGGATTCCTACGAGCAGTACTTC	CASHLADSYEQYF
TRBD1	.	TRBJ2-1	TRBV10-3	TGTGCCATCAACGAACAGGGGGTGGGGGATGAGCAGTTCTTC	CAINEQGVGDEQFF
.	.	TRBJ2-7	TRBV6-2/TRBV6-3	TGTGCCAGCAGTTACCCGACTCTTACCTACGAGCAGTACTTC	CASSYPTLTYEQYF
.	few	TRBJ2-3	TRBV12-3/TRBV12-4	TGTGCCAGCAGTTTGGGTGAGGGGGCAGATACGCAGTATTTT	CASSLGEGADTQYF
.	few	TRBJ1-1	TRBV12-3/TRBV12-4	TGTGCCAGCTTTCCTACGTTGAACACTGAAGCTTTCTTT	CASFPTLNTEAFF
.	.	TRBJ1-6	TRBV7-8	TGTGCCAGCAGCCGGACACCCGATAATTCACCCCCCCACTTT	CASSRTPDNSPPHF
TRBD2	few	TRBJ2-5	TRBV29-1	TGCAGCGTCCCCGGCACTAGCGGGGGTCGGGAGACCCAGTACTTC	CSVPGTSGGRETQYF
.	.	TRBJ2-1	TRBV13	TGTGCCAGCAGCTCCAGGGTGCATGAGCAGTTCTTC	CASSSRVHEQFF
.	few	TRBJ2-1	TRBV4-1	TGCGCCAGCAGCCAAGATCTCGGGGGACCCACCTCCTACAATGAGCAGTTCTTC	CASSQDLGGPTSYNEQFF
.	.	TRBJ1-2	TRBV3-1	TGTGCCAGCAGCCGCGGGGGCGCAGACTATGGCTACACCTTC	CASSRGGADYGYTF
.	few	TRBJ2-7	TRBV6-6	TGTGCCAGCAGTTCCCCAGTGGGCGCCGCGGAGACGGACGAGCAGTACTTC	CASSSPVGAAETDEQYF
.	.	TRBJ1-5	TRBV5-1	TGCGCCAGCAGGACCTATAGCAATCAGCCCCAGCATTTT	CASRTYSNQPQHF
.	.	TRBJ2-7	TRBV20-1	TGCAGTGCTAGAAGTCCCGGGATATCCTACGAGCAGTACTTC	CSARSPGISYEQYF
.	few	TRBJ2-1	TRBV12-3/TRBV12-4	TGTGCCAGCAGTCCCGGCCTAATGCAGTTCTTC	CASSPGLMQFF
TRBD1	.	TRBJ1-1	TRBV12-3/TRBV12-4	TGTGCCGGCAGCCACAGCTGGGACAGGGGGCATGGGACTGAAGCTTTCTTT	CAGSHSWDRGHGTEAFF
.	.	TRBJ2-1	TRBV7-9	TGTGCCAGCACCCTAGGTAGAGGTGGTAATGAGCAGTTCTTC	CASTLGRGGNEQFF
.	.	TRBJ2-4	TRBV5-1	TGCGCCAGCAGCTTGGGGCAGCCAAGGGACATTCAGTACTTC	CASSLGQPRDIQYF
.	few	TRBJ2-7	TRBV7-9	TGTGCCAGCAGCTTAGTGGCACTCCAACATTACGAGCAGTACTTC	CASSLVALQHYEQYF
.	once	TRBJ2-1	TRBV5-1	TGCGCCAGCAGGGGACTGGTAAACAATGAGCAGTTCTTC	CASRGLVNNEQFF